These 6 T cell receptor beta chains share one sample of origin, sequenced in a study of blood T cell repertoires in COVID-19. Sequenced by immunoSEQ multiplex PCR; TCRdb stores in-frame clones only, minus some. The profile shows about 170,000 clones, around 90% of them singletons. The sequencing sample was made of peripheral blood. These receptors all come from a man aged 45-65 years who had recovered from COVID-19.

V usage is TRBV27 and J usage is TRBJ2-2, with TRBD1 as a possible D gene (6 bases). Germline V lookup: CDR1 MNHEY, CDR2 SMNVEV (reference sequence). V gave up 7 bases and J gave up 5 bases, with 8 bases separating them. This CDR3 is built from 12 residues. The CDR3 loop reads CASNTGTGELFF. The CDR3 coding sequence is TGTGCCAGCAACACAGGGACCGGGGAGCTGTTTTTT.

The chain combines TRBV5-4 with TRBJ2-1; tentatively, D is TRBD2 (6 bases). The V gene lost 4 bases and the J gene lost 8 bases, with 10 bases spanning the gap. The CDR3 extends over 12 amino acids. Germline assignment: CDR1 SGHNT and CDR2 YYREEE (reference sequence). CDR3 sequence reads: CASSRKRDEQFF. Here the CDR3 DNA reads TGTGCCAGCAGCCGCAAGCGGGATGAGCAGTTCTTC.

The chain joins TRBV29-1 to TRBJ1-3; D uncertain. V was clipped by 3 bases and J by 4 bases, with 4 bases between them. This CDR3 spans 11 amino acids. From germline, CDR1 is SQVTM and CDR2 ANQGSEA. The CDR3, as DNA: TGCAGCGTTGAGCGAGGAAACACCATATATTTT. It codes for CSVERGNTIYF.

This chain links TRBV5-4 with TRBJ2-7; 8 nucleotides align to TRBD1. The CDR3 is made up of 14 amino acids. Losses at the gene ends were 4 bases for V and 4 bases for J; bases not matched to a gene: 7. Germline V gives CDR1 SGHNT, CDR2 YYREEE (reference sequence). CDR3 nucleotide sequence: TGTGCCAGCAGCCCGCGGCAGGGGGCTTACGAGCAGTACTTC. This translates into CASSPRQGAYEQYF.

The rearrangement uses TRBV5-1 and TRBJ2-2; the match to TRBD1 covers 7 bases. The junction had 2 bases not matched to a gene; V was cut back by 2 bases and J by 4 bases. CDR3 size: 14 residues. From germline, CDR1 is SGHRS and CDR2 YFSETQ. CDR3 residues: CASSLTGATGELFF. Here the CDR3 DNA reads TGCGCCAGCAGCTTAACAGGGGCCACCGGGGAGCTGTTTTTT. Full variable domain (remainder filled in from reference TRBV5-1 and TRBJ2-2): KAGVTQTPRYLIKTRGQQVTLSCSPISGHRSVSWYQQTPGQGLQFLFEYFSETQRNKGNFPGRFSGRQFSNSRSEMNVSTLELGDSALYLCASSLTGATGELFFGEGSRLTVL.

V gene TRBV5-6 combines with J gene TRBJ2-3; 9 bases match TRBD2. The junction had 11 bases not matched to a gene; V was cut back by 4 bases and J by 5 bases. CDR1 is SGHDT, CDR2 YYEEEE, per germline. The CDR3 runs 16 residues. The CDR3 is CASSMRRAGGLDTQYF. CDR3 DNA sequence: TGTGCCAGCAGCATGCGGAGAGCGGGGGGACTAGATACGCAGTATTTT.